A single sample is the source of the 4 T cell receptor beta chains below, sequenced in a study of CD8+ T cells in alopecia areata. Sequencing used cDNA as its template, made by extracting RNA and reverse transcribing it. Assay used: immunoSEQ multiplex PCR; TCRdb lists only in-frame clones, some missing. This repertoire shows 100,000 to 150,000 clones, 45% to 60% found once; its top ten account for 4.5%. This specimen was CD4+ T cells sorted from blood, taken at week 0. All receptors derive from a human donor with alopecia areata.

This chain joins TRBV5-4 and TRBJ2-7, with D possibly matching TRBD1 (5 bases). Germline V gives CDR1 SGHNT, CDR2 YYREEE (reference sequence). There are 15 residues in the CDR3. The V end lost 4 bases, the J end lost 0 bases, and 14 bases lay between the germline ends. The DNA for the CDR3 is TGTGCCAGCAGCCCCGACAGCCTGAGCTCCTACGAGCAGTACTTC. Encoded protein: CASSPDSLSSYEQYF. Using reference TRBV5-4 and TRBJ2-7 for the parts outside the CDR3, the full variable domain is ETGVTQSPTHLIKTRGQQVTLRCSSQSGHNTVSWYQQALGQGPQFIFQYYREEENGRGNFPPRFSGLQFPNYSSELNVNALELDDSALYLCASSPDSLSSYEQYFGPGTRLTVT.

The chain recombines TRBV7-2 with TRBJ2-2; tentatively, D is TRBD2 (6 bases). Germline loops: CDR1 SGHTA, CDR2 FQGNSA. V lost 5 bases and J lost 1, with 11 bases in between. This CDR3 spans 15 amino acids. The CDR3 here is CASSPGLENTGELFF. Here the CDR3 DNA reads TGTGCCAGCAGCCCGGGACTCGAGAACACCGGGGAGCTGTTTTTT.

The chain has TRBV14 and TRBJ1-2; D is undetermined. Trimming removed 0 bases at V and 4 bases at J, with 9 bases between. This CDR3 spans 14 amino acids. Per the germline V gene, CDR1 is SGHDN and CDR2 is FVKESK. CDR3 nucleotides: TGTGCCAGCAGCCAAGACCAAAACGGCTATGGCTACACCTTC. It is translated as CASSQDQNGYGYTF.

This sequence joins TRBV18 and TRBJ2-7, with a tentative D call TRBD1 (6 bases). The V and J ends lost 8 bases and 2 bases respectively, with 13 bases between them. The CDR3 totals 13 residues. CDR1 is KGHSH, CDR2 LQKENI, per germline. CDR3 in DNA: TGTGCCAGCGAGTCCCGGGACACCTACGAGCAGTACTTC. Protein product: CASESRDTYEQYF.